This passage covers 14 T cell receptor beta chains from one sample sequenced in a study of CD8+CD57+ T cells in acquired aplastic anemia. TCR beta VDJ and CDR3 profiles were obtained from a genomic DNA template. TCRdb reanalysed the reads using MiXCR and keeps one entry per CDR3 protein. The profile covers 400,000 to 450,000 distinct CDR3 sequences, with 65% to 80% appearing a single time and less than 4% taken by the ten largest. The sequencing sample was made of sorted CD4+, CD8+, or CD8+CD57+ T cells (not recorded which) from PBMCs. The source is a human donor in good health, serving as a control.

The chain is built from TRBV11-2 and TRBJ1-5; D is perhaps TRBD1 (6 bases). CDR3 length: 16 residues. With 6 bases removed from V and 4 bases from J, the gap between germline ends came to 19 bases. Germline CDR1 SGHAT, CDR2 FQNNGV. The chain's CDR3 is CASSPASAGDNQPQHF. The CDR3 DNA reads TGTGCCAGCAGTCCAGCGTCGGCAGGGGATAATCAGCCCCAGCATTTT.

The chain combines TRBV12-3 or TRBV12-4 with TRBJ2-3, with TRBD2 matching 7 bases. Trimming took 6 bases from V and 1 from J; bases not matched to a gene: 19. The CDR3 extends over 19 amino acids. CDR3 DNA: TGTGCCAGCAGCCGAGTCCCAGCGGGGACCACTCGCGGCACAGATACGCAGTATTTT. Amino acids: CASSRVPAGTTRGTDTQYF.

The sample holds many counts of this clonotype. This chain connects TRBV3-1 to TRBJ2-1; D remains unclear. The CDR3 is 13 amino acids. The germline V and J ends were trimmed by 0 bases and 5 bases, with 5 bases remaining between them. The V gene's germline CDR1 is LGHDT and CDR2 YNNKEL (reference sequence). CDR3 sequence (DNA): TGTGCCAGCAGCCAAGACAGGAACAATGAGCAGTTCTTC. This encodes CASSQDRNNEQFF.

The CDR3 DNA sequence: TGCGCCAGCAGCTCGGATAGATCGGAAGACGAGCAGTACTTC. It codes for CASSSDRSEDEQYF. The V and J genes are TRBV5-1 and TRBJ2-7; D not certain. The CDR3 is 14 amino acids. V lost 3 bases and J 5 bases, leaving 15 bases between the germline ends. Germline CDR1 and CDR2: SGHRS and YFSETQ.

The CDR3 bases are TGTGCCAGCAGCATAGCCGGGGCCAACGTCCTGACTTTC. It translates to CASSIAGANVLTF. The chain has TRBV9 and TRBJ2-6; D is unresolved. Trimming removed 4 bases from V and 4 bases from J, with 6 bases in between. Germline CDR1 SGDLS, CDR2 YYNGEE. CDR3 length: 13 amino acids.

The CDR3 loop is CASSLGQALCAQYF. The CDR3 region has the DNA TGTGCCAGCAGCTTAGGCCAGGCCCTCTGCGCGCAGTACTTC. The chain is built from TRBV7-8 and TRBJ2-7; D call uncertain. In germline, CDR1 is SGHVS, CDR2 FQNEAQ. Trimming pared 1 base from V and 9 bases from J, leaving 16 bases between. There are 14 residues in the CDR3.

The chain joins TRBV12-3 or TRBV12-4 to TRBJ2-3; D is ambiguous. The CDR3 is made up of 13 amino acids. V was shortened by 7 bases and J by 0 bases, with 8 bases between the two germline ends. This chain's CDR3 is CASTQVSTDTQYF. The CDR3 DNA sequence: TGTGCCAGCACCCAAGTTAGCACAGATACGCAGTATTTT.

This clonotype was seen just once. This likely comes from a read error, as the CDR3 has no conserved phenylalanine or tryptophan at its end. Because the CDR3's place on the DNA is in doubt, the DNA is left out and the CDR3 is given as listed by TCRdb. The chain employs TRBV7-6 and TRBJ1-2; the table's D gene call, TRBD1, was not cross checked with the DNA. Germline V gives CDR1 SGHVS, CDR2 FNYEAQ. The length of the CDR3 is 13 amino acids, counting both ends. The CDR3: CASSRDAGGNQET.

This clonotype was observed at least ten times. V gene TRBV7-2 combines with J gene TRBJ2-3; D may correspond to TRBD1 or TRBD2 (7 bases each). The CDR3 is 16 residues long. CDR1 and CDR2 from the germline V gene are SGHTA and FQGNSA. V shed 4 bases and J shed 3 bases, with 17 bases lying between them. The CDR3 here is CASSSQGGRRTDTQYF. The CDR3 DNA is TGTGCCAGCAGCTCCCAGGGGGGGAGAAGGACAGATACGCAGTATTTT.

This clonotype came up once. A junction end diverges from the germline sequence, so it may reflect a read error. The chain recombines TRBV20-1 with TRBJ1-1; 7 bases agree with TRBD1. The CDR3 covers 14 residues. Germline CDR1 DFQATT, CDR2 SNEGSKA (reference sequence). CDR3 coding DNA: TGCGGTGCTAGGCCGGGACAGTGGCACACTGAAGCTTTCTTT. Its translation: CGARPGQWHTEAFF.

This clonotype was found many times. The rearrangement uses TRBV20-1 and TRBJ1-1; 7 positions agree with TRBD1. The ends lost 5 bases at V and 5 bases at J; junction bases unmatched: 8. CDR1 DFQATT and CDR2 SNEGSKA come from the germline V gene (reference sequence). The CDR3 contains 13 residues. CDR3 amino acids: CSAQGGAGTEAFF. CDR3 bases: TGCAGTGCTCAAGGGGGCGCGGGAACTGAAGCTTTCTTT.

In regard to this clonotype: A read error may produce the germline difference seen at one junction end. CDR3 sequence (DNA): TGTGCCATCAGTGAAGGTTGGCAGTCTGAACATTACTTT. Protein product: CAISEGWQSEHYF. This chain uses TRBV10-3 with TRBJ1-1, with D uncertain. Germline V gives CDR1 ENHRY, CDR2 SYGVKD. The CDR3 covers 13 residues.

This clonotype has a handful of counts. The chain joins TRBV29-1 to TRBJ1-2; no definite D call. The CDR3 sequence is 11 residues long. Trimming took 3 bases from V and 3 from J, leaving 5 bases between them. Germline-derived CDR1 and CDR2 are SQVTM and ANQGSEA. The chain's CDR3 is CSVEGYYGYTF. CDR3 coding DNA: TGCAGCGTTGAGGGGTACTATGGCTACACCTTC.

V usage is TRBV7-2 and J usage is TRBJ2-7; D is undetermined. Germline CDR1 reads SGHTA; CDR2 reads FQGNSA. The CDR3 consists of 19 residues. V was pared by 5 bases and J by 7 bases, with 33 bases between. CDR3 in DNA: TGTGCCAGCAGCCTGGGGATGCGAGGAACGCAGTACTTCGAGAGTGAGCAGTACTTC. Translating gives CASSLGMRGTQYFESEQYF. The full variable domain, rest sourced from reference TRBV7-2 and TRBJ2-7, is GAGVSQSPSNKVTEKGKDVELRCDPISGHTALYWYRQSLGQGLEFLIYFQGNSAPDKSGLPSDRFSAERTGGSVSTLTIQRTQQEDSAVYLCASSLGMRGTQYFESEQYFGPGTRLTVT.